Below, 21 T cell receptor beta chains from the same sample are listed, as sequenced in a study of T cells in Graves' hyperthyroidism and ophthalmopathy. RNA transcripts served as the template for amplifying TCR beta CDR3 regions. HTBI primers were the set used in a first-round RT-PCR of the TCR CDR3. From the multiplex PCR reads, TCRdb called clonotypes with MiXCR, one entry per CDR3 protein. This table holds about 600,000 distinct CDR3 sequences, about a sixth found once. The specimen was blood. The receptors come from a woman between 40 and 55 years old with Graves' ophthalmopathy.

This clonotype was counted ten times or more. J is TRBJ2-2 and V is TRBV2; 11 bases match TRBD2. V gave up 2 bases and J gave up 4 bases; unmatched junction bases: 12. CDR1 is SNHLY and CDR2 is FYNNEI in the germline V gene. This CDR3 is built from 19 residues. The chain's CDR3 is CASSERDSGRAGGTGELFF. CDR3 sequence (DNA): TGTGCCAGCAGTGAACGAGATAGCGGGAGGGCTGGGGGCACCGGGGAGCTGTTTTTT.

As for this clonotype: One end of the junction varies from germline; a read error may be responsible. The chain combines TRBV5-1 with TRBJ2-3, with 13 bases aligning to TRBD2. This CDR3 region has 17 residues. Per germline, CDR1 SGHRS and CDR2 YFSETQ. The CDR3 DNA is TGTGCCAGCAGCCCCTCTAGGACTAGCGGGGGCACCTTTACGCAGTATTTT. Translating gives CASSPSRTSGGTFTQYF.

The J gene is TRBJ2-3, the V gene TRBV7-6, with D perhaps TRBD1 (6 bases). Germline V gives CDR1 SGHVS, CDR2 FNYEAQ. The germline V and J ends were trimmed by 0 bases and 2 bases, with 12 bases remaining between them. The length of the CDR3 is 16 residues. The CDR3: CASSLAMGHFTDTQYF. CDR3 nucleotide sequence: TGTGCCAGCAGCTTAGCGATGGGACATTTCACAGATACGCAGTATTTT.

This clonotype was detected ten times or more. The CDR3 DNA reads as TGTGCCAGCAGTTTATCGAACCAGGTTTCCTACAATGAGCAGTTCTTC. The encoded protein is CASSLSNQVSYNEQFF. This chain connects TRBV27 to TRBJ2-1; D is unresolved. Per germline, CDR1 MNHEY and CDR2 SMNVEV (reference sequence). V was shortened by 0 bases and J by 1 base, with 10 bases between the two germline ends. The CDR3 covers 16 residues.

This clonotype was found many times. The chain links TRBV5-1 to TRBJ2-7; D perhaps matches TRBD1 (5 bases). The germline V gene encodes CDR1 SGHRS and CDR2 YFSETQ. V gave up 4 bases and J gave up 5 bases, with 13 bases separating them. CDR3 length equals 13 residues. The CDR3: CASSDLQGHEQYF. The CDR3 nucleotides read TGCGCCAGCAGCGATCTTCAGGGCCACGAGCAGTACTTC. The full variable domain, its missing parts supplied by reference TRBV5-1 and TRBJ2-7, is KAGVTQTPRYLIKTRGQQVTLSCSPISGHRSVSWYQQTPGQGLQFLFEYFSETQRNKGNFPGRFSGRQFSNSRSEMNVSTLELGDSALYLCASSDLQGHEQYFGPGTRLTVT.

The gene calls are TRBV29-1 and TRBJ2-1; 7 nucleotides align to TRBD2. The CDR3 has 17 amino acids. With V trimmed by 7 bases and J by 3 bases, 18 bases remained unmatched. Germline V gene lookup returns CDR1 SQVTM and CDR2 ANQGSEA. DNA of the CDR3: TGCAGCGGGACGTTCGGGGGAGGGCCCCTTAACTACAATGAGCAGTTCTTC. Translation: CSGTFGGGPLNYNEQFF.

This clonotype was seen a few times. The V call is TRBV19, the J call TRBJ2-7; no definite D call. The CDR3 is 17 amino acids. V was trimmed by 6 bases and J by 3 bases, leaving 24 bases between them. CDR1 is LNHDA and CDR2 is SQIVND in the germline V gene (reference sequence). The CDR3 DNA sequence: TGTGCCAGTAGCTTTCGTGGCAGTCGTCAACAGTACTACGAGCAGTACTTC. Protein product: CASSFRGSRQQYYEQYF.

This clonotype was counted only a few times. The gene calls are TRBV6-1 and TRBJ2-7; D uncertain. Trimming took off 1 base at V and 5 bases at J, with 12 bases between the two ends. Germline V gene sequence: CDR1 MNHNS, CDR2 SASEGT. The CDR3 totals 14 residues. For the CDR3, the DNA is TGTGCCAGCAGTGAAGTCGGGCAGCTCCACGAGCAGTACTTC. The encoded protein is CASSEVGQLHEQYF.

The chain has TRBV19 and TRBJ1-2; 8 nucleotides match TRBD1. The CDR3 runs to 17 residues. The germline CDR1 and CDR2 sequences are LNHDA and SQIVND (reference sequence). The V gene end was trimmed by 3 bases and the J gene end by 4 bases; junction bases not matched to a gene: 13. The CDR3 region is CASSIGDRGRTIYGYTF. CDR3 nucleotides: TGTGCCAGTAGTATCGGCGACAGGGGCCGTACTATCTATGGCTACACCTTC.

This clonotype has only a few counts. The rearrangement uses TRBV19 and TRBJ2-5; no definite D call. This CDR3 is built from 15 residues. The germline V gene encodes CDR1 LNHDA and CDR2 SQIVND (reference sequence). V lost 6 bases to trimming and J lost 1 base, with 15 bases between them. CDR3 sequence: CASSAARSTQETQYF. In nucleotides, the CDR3 is TGTGCCAGTAGCGCAGCGCGGAGCACCCAAGAGACCCAGTACTTC. Filled out from reference TRBV19 and TRBJ2-5, the complete variable domain reads DGGITQSPKYLFRKEGQNVTLSCEQNLNHDAMYWYRQDPGQGLRLIYYSQIVNDFQKGDIAEGYSVSREKKESFPLTVTSAQKNPTAFYLCASSAARSTQETQYFGPGTRLLVL.

The gene calls are TRBV28 and TRBJ2-7, with TRBD1 as a possible D gene (6 bases). This CDR3 region has 15 residues. V shed 7 bases and J shed 5 bases, with 21 bases lying between them. Germline loops: CDR1 MDHEN, CDR2 SYDVKM. CDR3 loop: CASTIPPRGNNEQYF. CDR3 coding DNA: TGTGCCAGCACTATACCTCCCAGGGGTAATAACGAGCAGTACTTC.

This clonotype was observed a handful of times. CDR3 residues: CAWAGGFDTGELFF. CDR3 coding DNA: TGTGCCTGGGCGGGGGGGTTCGACACCGGGGAGCTGTTTTTT. J is TRBJ2-2 and V is TRBV30, with 9 bases aligning to TRBD2. J was trimmed by 3 bases and V by 5 bases; bases with no gene match: 4. This CDR3 comprises 14 residues. CDR1 is GTSNPN and CDR2 is SVGIG in the germline V gene (reference sequence).

This clonotype showed up just a few times. The chain joins TRBV7-9 to TRBJ2-7; D unclear. Germline V gene data show CDR1 as SEHNR and CDR2 as FQNEAQ (reference sequence). V was trimmed by 2 bases and J by 2 bases, leaving 7 bases between them. The CDR3 has 13 amino acids. The CDR3, as DNA: TGTGCCAGCAGCTTAACCACTCCCTACGAGCAGTACTTC. Translated: CASSLTTPYEQYF.

Worth noting for this clonotype: Since a much larger clone is just one base distant, this may be a read error. CDR3 in DNA: TGTGCCAGCAGTGCCCCCCGAGGAGGGACCACTGAAGCTTTCTTT. Its protein is CASSAPRGGTTEAFF. The V gene is TRBV2, the J gene TRBJ1-1, with TRBD1 as a possible D gene (5 bases). V lost 4 bases and J lost 4, with 16 bases in between. CDR3 length: 15 residues. CDR1 and CDR2 (germline): SNHLY, FYNNEI.

This chain uses TRBV9 with TRBJ1-3; D unresolved. Germline V gives CDR1 SGDLS, CDR2 YYNGEE. The CDR3 extends over 16 amino acids. V was trimmed by 0 bases and J by 0 bases, leaving 10 bases between them. The CDR3 region is CASSVVGSVSGNTIYF. The CDR3 DNA follows: TGTGCCAGCAGCGTAGTCGGGTCAGTCTCTGGAAACACCATATATTTT.

This clonotype has ten or more counts. CDR3 DNA sequence: TGTGCCAGCACGTACGGAAACACCATATATTTT. This sequence encodes CASTYGNTIYF. The gene calls are TRBV28 and TRBJ1-3; D remains ambiguous. The CDR3 length is 11 residues. Trimming removed 7 bases at V and 4 bases at J, with 5 bases between. Per germline, CDR1 MDHEN and CDR2 SYDVKM.

This clonotype appeared a few times. A much larger clone is a single base away; this may be a read error. The chain is built from TRBV2 and TRBJ2-7; D tentatively fits TRBD1 or TRBD2 (7 bases each). The CDR3 sequence is 16 residues long. Germline lookup yields CDR1 SNHLY and CDR2 FYNNEI. As DNA, the CDR3 is TGTGCCAGCCGACAGGGCAGCGGAGGGGGGGCCTACGAGCAGTGCTTC. Translation: CASRQGSGGGAYEQCF.

The chain has TRBV28 and TRBJ2-1, with D possibly being TRBD1 (5 bases). Trimming took 5 bases from V and 12 from J, leaving 17 bases between them. Germline loops: CDR1 MDHEN, CDR2 SYDVKM. CDR3 length: 13 residues. CDR3 coding DNA: TGTGCCAGCAGTGATGGTGGCAGGGTTGGGCAGTTCTTC. Translated, it gives CASSDGGRVGQFF. Based on the CDR3 plus reference TRBV28 and TRBJ2-1, the full variable domain is DVKVTQSSRYLVKRTGEKVFLECVQDMDHENMFWYRQDPGLGLRLIYFSYDVKMKEKGDIPEGYSVSREKKERFSLILESASTNQTSMYLCASSDGGRVGQFFGPGTRLTVL.

A few counts support this clonotype. The chain has TRBV14 and TRBJ2-5; 8 nucleotides align to TRBD2. Germline V gene lookup returns CDR1 SGHDN and CDR2 FVKESK. The V segment lost 0 bases and the J segment 6 bases; nucleotides outside the gene matches: 6. CDR3 length: 15 residues. The CDR3 bases are TGTGCCAGCAGCCAAGATAGCGGGGCTGCGAAGACCCAGTACTTC. This codes for CASSQDSGAAKTQYF.

V gene TRBV27 combines with J gene TRBJ1-4; 10 positions match TRBD1. Per germline, CDR1 MNHEY and CDR2 SMNVEV (reference sequence). There are 14 residues in the CDR3. Losses at the gene ends were 4 bases for V and 10 bases for J; bases not matched to a gene: 6. This chain's CDR3 is CASSSGQGVSKLFF. Written as DNA, the CDR3 is TGTGCCAGCAGTTCAGGACAGGGGGTTTCAAAACTGTTTTTT.

This clonotype was counted only a few times. J is TRBJ1-1 and V is TRBV29-1, with D unclear. The CDR3 extends over 13 amino acids. V lost 3 bases and J lost 6, with 14 bases in between. Germline CDR1 reads SQVTM; CDR2 reads ANQGSEA. The CDR3, as DNA: TGCAGCGTTGAGTTCCAAACGAGAGCTGAAGCTTTCTTT. Translating it yields CSVEFQTRAEAFF.